This TCR beta chain is from a study of cytomegalovirus exposure and HLA in healthy donors. Overall study: The use of the same platform for the 90 to 150 validation repertoires and the 600 to 800 first-cohort repertoires was reported by a later analysis.

CDR3 size: 15 residues. Germline V lookup: CDR1 LNHDA, CDR2 SQIVND (reference sequence). Trimming took 4 bases from V and 5 from J, leaving 17 bases between them. Data came from immunoSEQ multiplex PCR; TCRdb stores just in-frame clones and leaves some out. The data contain about 330,000 clones, 75% to 90% of them singletons. Study results and limitations: First-cohort TCR clusters were later found to tend to co-occur in the 120 or so validation repertoires. Rarity characterized most TCR sequences, yet some public TCRs appeared in many donors.

With regard to this clone: Its antigen is not known.

The sequenced sample was PBMCs. The source of this sequence is a woman aged 30 to 39 in good health and CMV-seropositive. The rearrangement uses TRBV19 and TRBJ2-5; no clear D gene. CDR3 nucleotides: TGTGCCAGTAGTAGGGCAGCGCGAGCAGCCGAGACCCAGTACTTC. Protein: CASSRAARAAETQYF.